This TCR beta chain came from a study of OX40 agonist ivuxolimab in advanced cancers. Assay: immunoSEQ multiplex PCR; the TCRdb copy retains only in-frame clones and omits some. The sample has about 93,000 clones, 75% to 90% seen once. The germline gives CDR1 SGHVS, CDR2 FNYEAQ. The CDR3 runs to 17 residues. V lost 3 bases, J lost 0 bases, and 10 bases stayed unmatched. This rearrangement joins TRBV7-6 to TRBJ1-1; 7 bases line up with TRBD1. The specimen comprised CD4+ or CD8+ T cells sorted from blood, sampled in a trial of the OX40 agonist ivuxolimab. The sequence was collected from an adult with an advanced solid tumor such as melanoma, head and neck, liver or kidney cancer. CDR3 protein: CASSLGKGAGMNTEAFF. The DNA of the CDR3 is TGTGCCAGCAGCTTGGGTAAGGGGGCTGGGATGAACACTGAAGCTTTCTTT.